This T cell receptor beta chain was captured by sequencing in a study of T-cell memory formation after mild COVID-19. About the study: The study found TCR clusters largely donor specific. General observations from the study: Clones contracting day 15 to 85 were balanced CD4/CD8; later expanders leaned CD4+.

Note on this clonotype: The antigen is not known.

The germline CDR1 and CDR2 sequences are MNHEY and SVGEGT. The CDR3 covers 15 residues. Trimming left V 0 bases short and J 4 bases short, with 9 bases between. 5'RACE with constant-segment primers yielded barcoded, UMI-tagged TCR alpha and TCR beta cDNA libraries. MiXCR was run by TCRdb on the 5' RACE reads, yielding one entry per CDR3 protein. The profile shows roughly 300,000 distinct CDR3 sequences, about a sixth of them singletons. This clonotype was sampled from a man aged 18-30 years who had mild COVID-19 (a few samples of this study predate the infection). Cell type and time point are not known. Source material: PBMCs or a T cell subset sorted from them (not recorded which). The chain couples TRBV6-2 or TRBV6-3 to TRBJ2-2; D is uncertain. The CDR3 loop reads CASSYSTWSTGELFF. The CDR3 nucleotides read TGTGCCAGCAGTTACTCGACGTGGAGCACCGGGGAGCTGTTTTTT.